This T cell receptor beta chain was sequenced for a study of blood T cell repertoires in COVID-19. This clone was recorded once. Clones were read by immunoSEQ multiplex PCR, and TCRdb kept only the in-frame ones, dropping some. The sample carries tens of thousands of clones, approximately 77% recorded once. Sequencing was performed on peripheral blood. The source is a human donor in a cohort sampled during active COVID-19.

This chain's CDR3 is CSVPDGRGGNEKLFF. CDR3 sequence (DNA): TGCAGCGTTCCAGACGGGCGGGGGGGGAATGAAAAACTGTTTTTT. The rearrangement links TRBV29-1 to TRBJ1-4; a weak D match, TRBD1 (5 bases). CDR3 length: 15 residues. V lost 5 bases, J lost 5 bases, and 18 bases lay in between. CDR1 and CDR2 from the germline V gene are SQVTM and ANQGSEA.